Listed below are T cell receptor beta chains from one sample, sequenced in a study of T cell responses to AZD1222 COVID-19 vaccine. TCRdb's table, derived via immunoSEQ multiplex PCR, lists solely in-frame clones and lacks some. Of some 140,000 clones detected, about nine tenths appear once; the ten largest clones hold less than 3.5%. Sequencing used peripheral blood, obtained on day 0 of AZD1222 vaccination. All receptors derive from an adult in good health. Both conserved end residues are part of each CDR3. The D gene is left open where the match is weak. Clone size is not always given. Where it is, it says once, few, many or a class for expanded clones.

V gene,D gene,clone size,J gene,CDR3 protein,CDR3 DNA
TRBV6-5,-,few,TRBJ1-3,CASRAGSGNTIYF,TGTGCCAGCAGAGCAGGATCTGGAAACACCATATATTTT
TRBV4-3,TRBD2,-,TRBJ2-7,CASSQERGGLWEQYF,TGCGCCAGCAGCCAAGAACGGGGGGGACTCTGGGAGCAGTACTTC
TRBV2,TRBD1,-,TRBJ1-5,CASSGQGASGQPQHF,TGTGCCAGCAGCGGACAGGGGGCTTCGGGGCAGCCCCAGCATTTT
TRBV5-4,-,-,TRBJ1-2,CASRGSGKDYGYTF,TGTGCCAGCAGAGGGTCAGGGAAGGACTATGGCTACACCTTC
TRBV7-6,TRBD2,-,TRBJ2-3,CASSFAAGLAGDTQYF,TGTGCCAGCAGCTTCGCGGCGGGACTAGCAGGAGATACGCAGTATTTT
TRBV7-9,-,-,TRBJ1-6,CASSLDTGRNSPLHF,TGTGCCAGCAGCTTAGATACAGGGAGGAATTCACCCCTCCACTTT
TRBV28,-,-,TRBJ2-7,CASSALGGIDEQYF,TGTGCCAGCAGCGCTCTCGGGGGAATCGACGAGCAGTACTTC
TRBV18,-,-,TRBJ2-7,CASSAGTVSYEQYF,TGTGCCAGCTCGGCCGGGACGGTCTCCTACGAGCAGTACTTC
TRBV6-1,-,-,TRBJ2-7,CASKRTDGLYEQYF,TGTGCCAGCAAGAGGACAGACGGCCTCTACGAGCAGTACTTC
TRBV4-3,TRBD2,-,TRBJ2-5,CASSQDLGGGETQYF,TGCGCCAGCAGCCAAGACTTGGGGGGAGGGGAGACCCAGTACTTC
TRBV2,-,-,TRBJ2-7,CASTERYEQYF,TGTGCCAGCACCGAACGGTACGAGCAGTACTTC
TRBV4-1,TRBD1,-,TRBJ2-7,CASSQQQGTYEQYF,TGCGCCAGCAGCCAACAACAGGGGACCTACGAGCAGTACTTC
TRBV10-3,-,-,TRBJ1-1,CAISERGDAVNTEAFF,TGTGCCATCAGTGAGAGGGGGGACGCAGTGAACACTGAAGCTTTCTTT
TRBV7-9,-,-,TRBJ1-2,CASSLGQSNYGYTF,TGTGCCAGCAGCTTAGGACAGAGTAACTATGGCTACACCTTC
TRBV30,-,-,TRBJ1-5,CAWSARGPIFDSNQPQHF,TGTGCCTGGAGTGCCAGGGGTCCTATATTTGATAGCAATCAGCCCCAGCATTTT
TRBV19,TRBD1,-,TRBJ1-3,CASSMGQVFSGNTIYF,TGTGCCAGTAGTATGGGACAGGTTTTCTCTGGAAACACCATATATTTT
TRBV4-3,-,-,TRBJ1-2,CASSQASGNGYTF,TGCGCCAGCAGCCAAGCATCAGGGAATGGCTACACCTTC
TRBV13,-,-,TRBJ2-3,CASSFEGGSTDTQYF,TGTGCCAGCAGCTTTGAAGGAGGAAGCACAGATACGCAGTATTTT
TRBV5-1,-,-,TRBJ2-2,CASTPRGSNTGELFF,TGCGCCAGCACCCCGCGGGGATCGAACACCGGGGAGCTGTTTTTT
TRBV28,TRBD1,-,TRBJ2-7,CASRGQGSYEQYF,TGTGCCAGCCGGGGACAGGGGTCCTACGAGCAGTACTTC
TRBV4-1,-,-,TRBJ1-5,CASSQDWGRAIGNQPQHF,TGCGCCAGCAGCCAAGATTGGGGCAGGGCTATAGGCAATCAGCCCCAGCATTTT
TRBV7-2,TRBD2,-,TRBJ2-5,CASKRGGGQETQYF,TGTGCCAGCAAGCGGGGGGGCGGCCAAGAGACCCAGTACTTC
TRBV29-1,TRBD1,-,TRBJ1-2,CSVLTGVNYGYTF,TGCAGCGTGCTGACAGGGGTTAACTATGGCTACACCTTC
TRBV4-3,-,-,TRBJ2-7,CASSQATGWEQYF,TGCGCCAGCAGCCAAGCCACAGGGTGGGAGCAGTACTTC
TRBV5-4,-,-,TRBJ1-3,CASSLEPLMGTIYF,TGTGCCAGCAGCTTGGAGCCCCTTATGGGGACCATATATTTT
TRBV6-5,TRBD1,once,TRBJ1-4,CASGTGIEKLFF,TGTGCCAGCGGGACAGGGATTGAAAAACTGTTTTTT
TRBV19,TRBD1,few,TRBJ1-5,CASSPLTGFGPQHF,TGTGCCAGTAGCCCTTTGACAGGGTTTGGGCCCCAGCATTTT
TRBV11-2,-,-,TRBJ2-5,CASSLVKGGETQYF,TGTGCCAGCAGCTTAGTAAAGGGGGGAGAGACCCAGTACTTC